Listed here are 4 T cell receptor beta chains from one sample, sequenced in a study of monozygotic twins with inflammatory bowel disease. TCRdb reworked the 5' RACE reads into one entry per CDR3 protein, no DNA. The repertoire table contains about 300,000 distinct CDR3 sequences. The sample consisted of blood. These receptors were obtained from a human donor with ulcerative colitis or Crohn's disease, or a healthy co-twin of an affected twin (not recorded which).

The chain has TRBV10-3 and TRBJ2-7. The CDR3 spans 14 residues. Germline values: CDR1 ENHRY, CDR2 SYGVKD. The CDR3 loop reads CAISESHEGYEQYF.

J is TRBJ1-1 and V is TRBV5-1. Germline loops: CDR1 SGHRS, CDR2 YFSETQ. The CDR3 covers 15 residues. CDR3 in amino acids: CASSSGGLEGTEAFF. Full variable domain (rest looked up from reference TRBV5-1 and TRBJ1-1): KAGVTQTPRYLIKTRGQQVTLSCSPISGHRSVSWYQQTPGQGLQFLFEYFSETQRNKGNFPGRFSGRQFSNSRSEMNVSTLELGDSALYLCASSSGGLEGTEAFFGQGTRLTVV.

The chain links TRBV27 to TRBJ1-1; the D call from TCRdb, TRBD1, cannot be confirmed without DNA. CDR1 and CDR2 (germline): MNHEY, SMNVEV (reference sequence). This CDR3 has 13 amino acids. CDR3: CASSDRLNTEAFF.

This sequence joins TRBV7-2 and TRBJ2-5; TCRdb indicates TRBD1, and absent DNA this call remains unverified. The germline CDR1 and CDR2 sequences are SGHTA and FQGNSA. The CDR3 covers 13 residues. The CDR3 loop is CASRKGQQETQYF.